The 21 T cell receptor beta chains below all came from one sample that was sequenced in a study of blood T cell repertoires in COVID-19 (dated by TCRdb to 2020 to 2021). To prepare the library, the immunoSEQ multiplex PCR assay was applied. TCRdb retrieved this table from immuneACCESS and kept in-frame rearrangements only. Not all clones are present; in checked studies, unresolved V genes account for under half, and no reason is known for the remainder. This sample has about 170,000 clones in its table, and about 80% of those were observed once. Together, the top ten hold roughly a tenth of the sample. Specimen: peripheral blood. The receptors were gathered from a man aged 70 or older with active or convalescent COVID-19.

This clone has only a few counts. The CDR3 reads CASSLRKAGPNTGELFF. CDR3 bases: TGTGCCAGCAGCTTAAGGAAGGCAGGGCCAAACACCGGGGAGCTGTTTTTT. The rearrangement links TRBV7-2 to TRBJ2-2; possible D gene TRBD1, 5 bases. CDR1 is SGHTA, CDR2 FQGNSA, per germline. V shed 2 bases and J shed 2 bases, with 15 bases lying between them. This CDR3 contains 17 residues.

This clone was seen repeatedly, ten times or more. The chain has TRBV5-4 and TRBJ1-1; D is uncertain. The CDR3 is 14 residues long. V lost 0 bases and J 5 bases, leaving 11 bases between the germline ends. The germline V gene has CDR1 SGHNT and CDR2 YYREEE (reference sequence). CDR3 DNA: TGTGCCAGCAGCTTGGCGTCCCAGGCTACTGAAGCTTTCTTT. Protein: CASSLASQATEAFF.

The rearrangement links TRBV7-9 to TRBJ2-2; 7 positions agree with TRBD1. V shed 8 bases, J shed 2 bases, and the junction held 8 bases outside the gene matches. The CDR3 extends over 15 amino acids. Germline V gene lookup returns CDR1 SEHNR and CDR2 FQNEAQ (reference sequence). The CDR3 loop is CASQTGQQNTGELFF. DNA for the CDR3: TGTGCCAGCCAAACGGGACAGCAAAACACCGGGGAGCTGTTTTTT.

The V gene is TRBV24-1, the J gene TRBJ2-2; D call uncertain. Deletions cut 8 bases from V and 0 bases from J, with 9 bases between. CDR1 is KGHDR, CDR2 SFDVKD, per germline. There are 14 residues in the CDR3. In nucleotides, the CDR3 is TGTGCCACCAAAACAGCCACGAACACCGGGGAGCTGTTTTTT. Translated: CATKTATNTGELFF.

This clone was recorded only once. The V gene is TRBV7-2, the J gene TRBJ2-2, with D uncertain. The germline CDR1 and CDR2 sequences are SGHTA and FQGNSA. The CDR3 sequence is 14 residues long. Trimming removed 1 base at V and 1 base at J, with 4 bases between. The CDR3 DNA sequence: TGTGCCAGCAGCTTAGTCAGGAACACCGGGGAGCTGTTTTTT. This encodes CASSLVRNTGELFF.

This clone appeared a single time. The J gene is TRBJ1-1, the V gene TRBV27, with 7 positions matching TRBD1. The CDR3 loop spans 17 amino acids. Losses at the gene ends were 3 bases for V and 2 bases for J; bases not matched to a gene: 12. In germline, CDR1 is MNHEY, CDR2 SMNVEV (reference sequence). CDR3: CASSFPDRVGDNTEAFF. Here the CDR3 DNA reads TGTGCCAGCAGTTTTCCCGACAGGGTTGGGGACAACACTGAAGCTTTCTTT.

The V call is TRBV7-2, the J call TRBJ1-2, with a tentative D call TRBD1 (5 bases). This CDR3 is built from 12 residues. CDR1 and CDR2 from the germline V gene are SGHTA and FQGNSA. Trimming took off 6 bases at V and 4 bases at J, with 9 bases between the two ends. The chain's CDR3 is CASSPQGYGYTF. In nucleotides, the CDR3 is TGTGCCAGCAGTCCCCAGGGCTATGGCTACACCTTC.

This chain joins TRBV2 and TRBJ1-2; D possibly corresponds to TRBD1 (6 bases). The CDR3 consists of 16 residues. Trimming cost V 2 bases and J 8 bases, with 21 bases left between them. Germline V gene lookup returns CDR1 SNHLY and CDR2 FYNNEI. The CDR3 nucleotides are TGTGCCAGCAGTGAAAGGCGACAGGCGGAGAAAGGAGGCTACACCTTC. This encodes CASSERRQAEKGGYTF.

The CDR3 sequence is CASSYGGLGTEAFF. As DNA, the CDR3 is TGTGCCAGCAGTTACGGAGGGCTGGGGACTGAAGCTTTCTTT. The chain couples TRBV6-5 to TRBJ1-1; D gene unclear. V was pared by 2 bases and J by 5 bases, with 12 bases between. CDR3 length: 14 residues. CDR1 is MNHEY, CDR2 SVGAGI, per germline.

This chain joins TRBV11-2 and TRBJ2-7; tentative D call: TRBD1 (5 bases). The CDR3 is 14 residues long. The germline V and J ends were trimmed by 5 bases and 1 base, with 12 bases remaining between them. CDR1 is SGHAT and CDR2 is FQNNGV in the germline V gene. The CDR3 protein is CASSPRVGSYEQYF. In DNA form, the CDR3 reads TGTGCCAGCAGCCCCAGGGTAGGTTCCTACGAGCAGTACTTC.

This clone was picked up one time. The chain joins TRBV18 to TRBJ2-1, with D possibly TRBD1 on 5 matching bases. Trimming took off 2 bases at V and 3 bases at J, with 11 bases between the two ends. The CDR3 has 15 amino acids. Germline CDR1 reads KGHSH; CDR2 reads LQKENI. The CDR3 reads CASSPDTGSYNEQFF. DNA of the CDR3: TGTGCCAGCTCACCAGACACAGGAAGCTACAATGAGCAGTTCTTC.

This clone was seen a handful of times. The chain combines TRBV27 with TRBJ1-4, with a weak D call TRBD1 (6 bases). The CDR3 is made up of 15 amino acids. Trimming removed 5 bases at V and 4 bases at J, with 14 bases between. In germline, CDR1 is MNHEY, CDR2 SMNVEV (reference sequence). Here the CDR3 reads CASSPPGTFNEKLFF. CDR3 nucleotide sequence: TGTGCCAGCAGTCCCCCCGGGACATTTAATGAAAAACTGTTTTTT.

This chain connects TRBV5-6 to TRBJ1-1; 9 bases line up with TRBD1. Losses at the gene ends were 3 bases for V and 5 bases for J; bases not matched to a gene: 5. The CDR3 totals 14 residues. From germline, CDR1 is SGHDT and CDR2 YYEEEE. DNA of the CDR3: TGTGCCAGCAGCTCGGGGACAGGGATAACTGAAGCTTTCTTT. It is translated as CASSSGTGITEAFF.

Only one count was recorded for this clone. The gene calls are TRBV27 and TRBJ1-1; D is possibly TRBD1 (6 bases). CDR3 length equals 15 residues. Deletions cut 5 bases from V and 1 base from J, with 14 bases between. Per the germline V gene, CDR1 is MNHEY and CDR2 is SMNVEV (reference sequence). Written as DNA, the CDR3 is TGTGCCAGCAGTCACTCCTGGACAGCGAACACTGAAGCTTTCTTT. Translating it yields CASSHSWTANTEAFF.

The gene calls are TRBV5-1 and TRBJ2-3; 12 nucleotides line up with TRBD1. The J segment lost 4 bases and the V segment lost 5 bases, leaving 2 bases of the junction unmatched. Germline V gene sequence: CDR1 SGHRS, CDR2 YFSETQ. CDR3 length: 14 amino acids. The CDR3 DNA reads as TGCGCCAGCAGGGGACAGGGGGCCGCAGATACGCAGTATTTT. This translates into CASRGQGAADTQYF.

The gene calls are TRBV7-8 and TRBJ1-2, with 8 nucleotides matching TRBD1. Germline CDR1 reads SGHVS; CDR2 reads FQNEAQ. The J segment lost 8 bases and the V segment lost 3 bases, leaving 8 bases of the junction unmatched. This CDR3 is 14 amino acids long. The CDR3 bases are TGTGCCAGCAGCTTTGACAGGGGAAGGCTAGGCTACACCTTC. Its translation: CASSFDRGRLGYTF.

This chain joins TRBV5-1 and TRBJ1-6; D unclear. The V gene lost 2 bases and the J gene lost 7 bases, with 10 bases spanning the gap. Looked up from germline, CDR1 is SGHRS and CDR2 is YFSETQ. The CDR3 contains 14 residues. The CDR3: CASSFGSGNSPLHF. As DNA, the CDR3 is TGCGCCAGCAGCTTTGGGAGCGGAAATTCACCCCTCCACTTT.

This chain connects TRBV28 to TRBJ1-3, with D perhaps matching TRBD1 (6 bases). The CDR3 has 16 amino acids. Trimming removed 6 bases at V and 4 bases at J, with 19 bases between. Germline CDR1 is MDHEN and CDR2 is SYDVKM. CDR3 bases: TGTGCCAGCAGCTTCCCGGGACATCGGCCGGGAAACACCATATATTTT. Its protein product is CASSFPGHRPGNTIYF.

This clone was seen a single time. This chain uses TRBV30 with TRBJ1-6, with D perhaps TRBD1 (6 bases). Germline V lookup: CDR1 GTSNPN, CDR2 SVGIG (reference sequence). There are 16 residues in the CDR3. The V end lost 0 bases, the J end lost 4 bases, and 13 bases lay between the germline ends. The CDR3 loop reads CAWSVRDRIYNSPLHF. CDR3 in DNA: TGTGCCTGGAGTGTACGTGACAGGATATATAATTCACCCCTCCACTTT.

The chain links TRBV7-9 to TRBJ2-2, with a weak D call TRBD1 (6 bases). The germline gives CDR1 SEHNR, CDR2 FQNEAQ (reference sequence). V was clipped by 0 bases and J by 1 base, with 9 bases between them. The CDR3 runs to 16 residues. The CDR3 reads CASSLAPGQNTGELFF. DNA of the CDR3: TGTGCCAGCAGCTTAGCACCGGGACAGAACACCGGGGAGCTGTTTTTT.

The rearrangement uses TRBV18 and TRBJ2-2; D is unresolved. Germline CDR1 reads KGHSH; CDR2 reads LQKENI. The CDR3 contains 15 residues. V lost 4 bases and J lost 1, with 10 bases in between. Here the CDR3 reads CASSLTVRNTGELFF. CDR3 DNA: TGTGCCAGCTCACTTACAGTCCGGAACACCGGGGAGCTGTTTTTT. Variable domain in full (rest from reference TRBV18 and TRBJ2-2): NAGVMQNPRHLVRRRGQEARLRCSPMKGHSHVYWYRQLPEEGLKFMVYLQKENIIDESGMPKERFSAEFPKEGPSILRIQQVVRGDSAAYFCASSLTVRNTGELFFGEGSRLTVL.